This passage covers 17 T cell receptor beta chains from one sample sequenced in a study of blood T cell repertoires in COVID-19. The repertoire was sequenced with immunoSEQ multiplex PCR; TCRdb's copy has only in-frame clones and lacks some. The sample holds a few hundred thousand clones, roughly 85% seen once. The material sequenced was peripheral blood. The receptors here all came from a man in his fifties or sixties who had recovered from COVID-19.

This rearrangement joins TRBV11-3 to TRBJ1-1; weak D call: TRBD1 (5 bases). The V gene lost 1 base and the J gene lost 1 base, with 7 bases spanning the gap. The CDR3 is 14 residues long. Germline V lookup: CDR1 SGHNT, CDR2 YENEEA. DNA for the CDR3: TGTGCCAGCAGCTTAGCAGGGTCGAACACTGAAGCTTTCTTT. This sequence encodes CASSLAGSNTEAFF.

V gene TRBV19 combines with J gene TRBJ2-5; 8 nucleotides agree with TRBD2. The V gene end was trimmed by 7 bases and the J gene end by 4 bases; junction bases not matched to a gene: 8. This CDR3 region has 14 residues. Looked up from germline, CDR1 is LNHDA and CDR2 is SQIVND (reference sequence). The chain's CDR3 is CASNNGRARETQYF. CDR3 DNA: TGTGCCAGTAATAACGGGAGGGCTCGAGAGACCCAGTACTTC.

This chain uses TRBV10-3 with TRBJ2-7; possible D gene TRBD1, 5 bases. The V and J ends lost 10 bases and 0 bases respectively, with 16 bases between them. From germline, CDR1 is ENHRY and CDR2 SYGVKD. The CDR3 sequence is 14 residues long. The CDR3 loop is CATAVQTASYEQYF. The CDR3 nucleotides are TGTGCCACCGCTGTCCAGACAGCCTCCTACGAGCAGTACTTC.

The V gene is TRBV6-1, the J gene TRBJ2-2, with D uncertain. V was shortened by 3 bases and J by 1 base, with 9 bases between the two germline ends. The CDR3 runs to 15 residues. The V gene's germline CDR1 is MNHNS and CDR2 SASEGT. CDR3 coding DNA: TGTGCCAGCAGTGAGGGTACAGTGAACACCGGGGAGCTGTTTTTT. As protein: CASSEGTVNTGELFF.

This clone turned up a few times. The chain couples TRBV7-2 to TRBJ2-1, with 9 bases fitting TRBD2. The CDR3 extends over 18 amino acids. The germline V gene encodes CDR1 SGHTA and CDR2 FQGNSA. V shed 1 base and J 8 bases; nucleotides not matched to a gene: 15. CDR3 DNA: TGTGCCAGCAGCTTAGTTGGCAGTCTTGGGCGGGAGGGCCATGAGCAGTTCTTC. This translates into CASSLVGSLGREGHEQFF.

The genes are TRBV18 and TRBJ2-7, with TRBD2 as a possible D gene (5 bases). This CDR3 has 15 residues. Deletions cut 5 bases from V and 6 bases from J, with 20 bases between. Germline V CDR1 and CDR2: KGHSH, LQKENI. The CDR3 region is CASSDYPGPVAEQYF. For the CDR3, the DNA is TGTGCCAGCTCAGACTACCCCGGACCGGTCGCCGAGCAGTACTTC.

This chain joins TRBV5-1 and TRBJ2-3; 9 positions match TRBD1. The germline gives CDR1 SGHRS, CDR2 YFSETQ. The CDR3 loop spans 15 amino acids. The V gene end was trimmed by 4 bases and the J gene end by 2 bases; junction bases not matched to a gene: 5. The CDR3 reads CASSSGQGYTDTQYF. CDR3 DNA sequence: TGCGCCAGCAGCAGTGGACAGGGGTACACAGATACGCAGTATTTT.

The chain joins TRBV7-2 to TRBJ2-5; D is perhaps TRBD2 (5 bases). With 2 bases removed from V and 2 bases from J, the gap between germline ends came to 12 bases. CDR1 SGHTA and CDR2 FQGNSA come from the germline V gene. The CDR3 spans 15 residues. The CDR3 region has the DNA TGTGCCAGCAGCTTACTCGGACTGAAACAAGAGACCCAGTACTTC. The encoded protein is CASSLLGLKQETQYF.

The rearrangement uses TRBV29-1 and TRBJ2-7; maybe TRBD1 (5 bases). Trimming left V 0 bases short and J 0 bases short, with 9 bases between. The CDR3 is 14 residues long. From germline, CDR1 is SQVTM and CDR2 ANQGSEA. DNA for the CDR3: TGCAGCGTTGAAGAGCAGGGTAGCTCCTACGAGCAGTACTTC. Encoded protein: CSVEEQGSSYEQYF.

V is TRBV27 and J is TRBJ1-6; D perhaps matches TRBD1 (6 bases). V lost 4 bases to trimming and J lost 7 bases, with 14 bases between them. The CDR3 extends over 15 amino acids. Looked up from germline, CDR1 is MNHEY and CDR2 is SMNVEV (reference sequence). The CDR3 nucleotides read TGTGCCAGCAGTTCCGGACAGATCCTAAATTCACCCCTCCACTTT. Its translation: CASSSGQILNSPLHF.

This chain uses TRBV9 with TRBJ2-1; D remains unclear. This CDR3 spans 13 amino acids. The germline gives CDR1 SGDLS, CDR2 YYNGEE. V lost 0 bases, J lost 6 bases, and 7 bases lay in between. CDR3 in DNA: TGTGCCAGCAGCGTAGGGCTCAGCAATGAGCAGTTCTTC. Protein product: CASSVGLSNEQFF.

The genes are TRBV5-1 and TRBJ2-3, with TRBD2 identical over 11 bases. Trimming took 2 bases from V and 4 from J; bases not matched to a gene: 6. From germline, CDR1 is SGHRS and CDR2 YFSETQ. This CDR3 is 16 amino acids long. The CDR3 nucleotides are TGCGCCAGCAGCTTAACTAGCGGGAGTGGTGCAGATACGCAGTATTTT. Amino acids: CASSLTSGSGADTQYF.

The chain combines TRBV20-1 with TRBJ2-4, with 9 bases aligning to TRBD1. Per germline, CDR1 DFQATT and CDR2 SNEGSKA (reference sequence). CDR3 size: 16 residues. The trim removed 3 bases at V and 8 bases at J, leaving 14 bases unmatched. CDR3 sequence reads: CSASILRTGAQDIQYF. In DNA form, the CDR3 reads TGCAGTGCTAGTATTCTACGGACAGGGGCCCAGGACATTCAGTACTTC.

This clone was recorded only once. This rearrangement joins TRBV3-1 (or the pseudogene TRBV3-2) to TRBJ2-7; 7 nucleotides match TRBD2. Germline trimming cut 1 base from V and 1 base from J; bases unmatched to any gene: 10. The CDR3 extends over 17 amino acids. CDR1 is LGHDT and CDR2 is YNNKEL in the germline V gene (reference sequence). CDR3 DNA: TGTGCCAGCAGCCAAGGTTATGGTCGGGAGGTGTCCTACGAGCAGTACTTC. It specifies CASSQGYGREVSYEQYF.

The chain uses TRBV4-2 and TRBJ2-2; the match to TRBD2 covers 9 bases. Trimming at V came to 0 bases and at J to 4 bases, leaving 3 bases not matched to a gene. The germline gives CDR1 LGHNA, CDR2 YNFKEQ. The CDR3 runs 16 residues. CDR3 region: CASSQDLAGRTGELFF. CDR3 in DNA: TGTGCCAGCAGCCAAGACCTAGCGGGACGCACCGGGGAGCTGTTTTTT.

This clone was picked up a small number of times. This rearrangement joins TRBV7-2 to TRBJ2-7, with TRBD1 as a possible D gene (6 bases). CDR1 SGHTA and CDR2 FQGNSA come from the germline V gene. The CDR3 runs to 15 residues. The germline V and J ends were trimmed by 8 bases and 3 bases, with 20 bases remaining between them. CDR3 in DNA: TGTGCCAGCGGTACTGGGGGCAAGGGGAACTACGAGCAGTACTTC. It encodes CASGTGGKGNYEQYF.

The rearrangement joins TRBV7-2 to TRBJ2-7, with 8 bases aligning to TRBD2. There are 19 residues in the CDR3. V shed 3 bases, J shed 5 bases, and the junction held 21 bases outside the gene matches. Germline values: CDR1 SGHTA, CDR2 FQGNSA. The CDR3 loop reads CASSFPRSGTRVEYDEQYF. The CDR3 DNA sequence: TGTGCCAGCAGCTTCCCCCGTTCTGGGACTAGGGTTGAGTACGACGAGCAGTACTTC.